The 4 T cell receptor beta chains below were found in one sample sequenced in a study of blood T cells in healthy people across ages. The authors ran a second PCR of roughly 7 to 11 cycles using a sample-barcoded 5' primer and a J-beta primer mix. TCRdb processed the 5' RACE reads anew with MiXCR; each CDR3 protein has one entry. The sample shows fewer than 1,200,000 distinct CDR3 sequences, roughly 24% of them seen only once. This sample also belongs to another study, concerning T cells of mothers and their children.

Material for sequencing was blood. The receptors derive from a girl aged 2-10 years in good health.

The rearrangement uses TRBV11-2 and TRBJ2-5; D is perhaps TRBD1 (5 bases). Germline assignment: CDR1 SGHAT and CDR2 FQNNGV. This CDR3 spans 17 amino acids. V gave up 6 bases and J gave up 4 bases, with 24 bases separating them. CDR3 loop: CASSHPIGMERGETQYF. CDR3 coding DNA: TGTGCCAGCAGTCACCCTATTGGAATGGAAAGGGGAGAGACCCAGTACTTC. Complete variable domain (other parts from reference TRBV11-2 and TRBJ2-5): EAGVAQSPRYKIIEKRQSVAFWCNPISGHATLYWYQQILGQGPKLLIQFQNNGVVDDSQLPKDRFSAERLKGVDSTLKIQPAKLEDSAVYLCASSHPIGMERGETQYFGPGTRLLVL.

This sequence joins TRBV28 and TRBJ2-5, with D uncertain. The germline V and J ends were trimmed by 5 bases and 1 base, with 11 bases remaining between them. The CDR3 has 14 amino acids. Germline lookup yields CDR1 MDHEN and CDR2 SYDVKM. The CDR3 here is CASSTEEFQETQYF. The CDR3 DNA follows: TGTGCCAGCAGTACAGAGGAATTCCAAGAGACCCAGTACTTC.

The gene calls are TRBV3-1 and TRBJ2-5, with 12 bases lining up with TRBD2. The DNA end is a closer match to TRBJ2-7, so the J assignment may be wrong. CDR1 LGHDT and CDR2 YNNKEL come from the germline V gene (reference sequence). The CDR3 has 15 residues. The CDR3 spells CASSQRLAGEYEQYF. CDR3 bases: TGTGCCAGCAGCCAGAGACTAGCGGGAGAATACGAGCAGTACTTC.

This clonotype showed up just a few times. The rearrangement joins TRBV5-1 to TRBJ2-1; tentatively, D is TRBD2 (6 bases). Trimming stripped 0 bases from V and 7 bases from J, with 11 bases between. The CDR3 covers 14 residues. Per germline, CDR1 SGHRS and CDR2 YFSETQ. In nucleotides, the CDR3 is TGCGCCAGCAGCTTGGAGGGAGGCGAGAATGAGCAGTTCTTC. This codes for CASSLEGGENEQFF.